This T cell receptor (beta chain) was observed in a study of regulatory T cells in long-lasting Graves disease. With iRepertoire HTBI primers and Arm-PCR of CDR3 regions, TCR beta libraries were built. MiXCR, applied by TCRdb to the multiplex PCR reads, yields one record per CDR3 protein. Of 300,000 to 500,000 distinct CDR3 sequences detected, about 20% appear once; the ten largest clones hold about 20%. V trimming: 3 bases; J trimming: 0 bases; junction bases outside the gene matches: 6. Per germline, CDR1 SGHRS and CDR2 YFSETQ. This CDR3 spans 15 amino acids. Time point here: persistent/refractory GD, antithyroid drugs over 5 years with positive TRAb. Construction of the TCR library relied on RNA isolated from PBMCs.

The material sequenced was peripheral blood mononuclear cells (PBMCs), taken when the disease was refractory, from a patient treated with antithyroid drugs. The chain links TRBV5-1 to TRBJ2-7; 7 bases fit TRBD1. The sequence was obtained from a female donor with Graves disease. CDR3 DNA: TGCGCCAGCAGCTACCGGCAGGGGGTCTCCTACGAGCAGTACTTC. Translating gives CASSYRQGVSYEQYF. The full variable domain, with the rest looked up from reference TRBV5-1 and TRBJ2-7, is KAGVTQTPRYLIKTRGQQVTLSCSPISGHRSVSWYQQTPGQGLQFLFEYFSETQRNKGNFPGRFSGRQFSNSRSEMNVSTLELGDSALYLCASSYRQGVSYEQYFGPGTRLTVT.